This TCR beta chain is drawn from a study of T cells in Graves' hyperthyroidism and ophthalmopathy. Hyperthyroidism, newly diagnosed and lasting under 2 months, affected patients aged 18 to 65. This CDR3 is 14 amino acids long. Germline V gene sequence: CDR1 MNHEY, CDR2 SVGAGI. Researchers amplified the TCR beta CDR3 regions from RNA transcripts. The study used the HTBI primer set for a first-round RT-PCR of the TCR CDR3. MiXCR, run by TCRdb on the multiplex PCR reads, gives a single entry per CDR3 protein. The table includes approximately 480,000 distinct CDR3 sequences, 20% to 25% detected once. This clonotype came up a few times. Relative to the germline gene, one junction end is altered; a read error may explain this.

Sequencing was performed on blood. The clonotype was recovered from a man between 18 and 29 years old with Graves' hyperthyroidism. The V gene is TRBV6-5, the J gene TRBJ1-5; possibly TRBD1 for D (5 bases). The DNA of the CDR3 is TGTGCCAGCAGTTACTCGTTAGGGGATCAGCCTCAGCATTTT. This translates into CASSYSLGDQPQHF.